What follows is one T cell receptor beta chain and its context. Antigen: not known. Trimming shortened V by 1 base and J by 0 bases, and 10 bases separated the two germline ends. The CDR3 consists of 16 residues. In germline, CDR1 is SGHAT, CDR2 FQNNGV. The PCR contained 60 Vbeta and 13 Jbeta primers. Assay used: immunoSEQ multiplex PCR; TCRdb lists only in-frame clones, some missing. This sample has about 140,000 clones, with 80% to 85% found just once. The data were obtained in a study of cytomegalovirus exposure and HLA in healthy donors. Study-wide results and limits: It is likely that the observed cluster of highly shared sequence variants was a sequencing artifact. Rates of TCR association differed by HLA locus in a later analysis, with DRB1 highest and HLA-C lowest. Later analysis demonstrated an association between a missense DCLRE1C variant and TCR beta V- and J-gene trimming. A prior analysis recorded that most TCR beta V segments were productive about 87% or about 30% of the time.

The chain couples TRBV11-2 to TRBJ2-1; D is ambiguous. The sample taken for sequencing was PBMCs. This clonotype originated in a woman aged 45-65 years in good health and CMV-seropositive. The CDR3 loop is CASSLGTLSSYNEQFF. CDR3 DNA sequence: TGTGCCAGCAGCTTAGGCACCCTGAGCTCCTACAATGAGCAGTTCTTC.